This record concerns one T cell receptor beta chain sequence. The antigen is not known. Naive CD8 cells comprised CD45RO-negative, CCR7-positively selected cells, excluding terminally differentiated effector memory CD45RA+ cells. Germline trimming cut 6 bases from V and 0 bases from J; bases unmatched to any gene: 0. The CDR3 contains 14 residues. The germline CDR1 and CDR2 sequences are SGDLS and YYNGEE. In the authors' workflow: Junction-only sequences without quality scores were provided by ImmunoSEQ, so filtering was different. The protocol was immunoSEQ multiplex PCR, while the TCRdb copy is restricted to in-frame clones and leaves out a portion. V and J calls and clone size are as listed in that table; D and trimming were resolved from the DNA. Altogether about 2 million clones are present, about 95% being singletons, with the ten largest covering about 1.1%. The sample originates from a study of shared clonotypes between healthy human individuals. Study-wide results and limits: It was the few donors that limited the genetic and exposure-history diversity represented.

This TCR was sampled from a man younger than 30 in good health. Material: naive CD8+ T cells sorted from blood. V is TRBV9 and J is TRBJ2-1; 10 bases are shared with TRBD2. The chain's CDR3 is CASTSGSSYNEQFF. In nucleotides, the CDR3 is TGTGCCAGCACTAGCGGGAGCTCCTACAATGAGCAGTTCTTC.